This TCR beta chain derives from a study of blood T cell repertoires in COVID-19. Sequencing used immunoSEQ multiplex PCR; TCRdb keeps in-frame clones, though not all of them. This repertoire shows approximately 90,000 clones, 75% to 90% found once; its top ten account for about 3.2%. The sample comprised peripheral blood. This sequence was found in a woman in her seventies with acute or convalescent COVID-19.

In DNA form, the CDR3 reads TGTGCCAGCAGTGAATTTGAGGGGAACACTGAAGCTTTCTTT. It encodes CASSEFEGNTEAFF. V and J are TRBV6-1 and TRBJ1-1; D is undetermined. The CDR3 is made up of 14 amino acids. V was trimmed by 2 bases and J by 1 base, leaving 8 bases between them. CDR1 and CDR2 from the germline V gene are MNHNS and SASEGT.